This entry lists 17 T cell receptor beta chains sequenced from one sample in a study of molecular identifiers for immune sequencing clone quantification. Each CDR3 protein gets one entry after TCRdb re-called the PCR reads with MiXCR. The sample carries under 350,000 distinct CDR3 sequences, roughly a quarter recorded once. Sample: naive CD8+ T cells from blood, with Jurkat cell RNA spiked in. Noted subset: FACS-sorted CD8+CD4-CCR7+CD45RA+ naive T cells. Receptor source: a human donor in good health. Some libraries in this study had Jurkat cell RNA spiked in.

This clonotype was seen repeatedly, ten times or more. The V gene is TRBV19, the J gene TRBJ2-6; weak D call: TRBD1 (6 bases). Germline-derived CDR1 and CDR2 are LNHDA and SQIVND (reference sequence). The CDR3 runs 19 residues. The ends were cut back, 4 bases at V and 2 bases at J, with 21 bases in the middle. CDR3 bases: TGTGCCAGTAGTACAGGGGTCCGACTACCCCTCGCTGGGGCCAACGTCCTGACTTTC. The encoded protein is CASSTGVRLPLAGANVLTF.

Of note for this clonotype: This is likely a read error, given that the CDR3 carries no conserved phenylalanine or tryptophan at its end. The chain has TRBV3-1 and TRBJ2-5; D unresolved. Trimming cost V 0 bases and J 7 bases, with 9 bases left between them. CDR1 LGHDT and CDR2 YNNKEL come from the germline V gene (reference sequence). The length of the CDR3 is 13 residues. The CDR3 spells CASSQDTGGTQYS. The CDR3 DNA sequence: TGTGCCAGCAGCCAAGATACGGGCGGGACCCAGTACTCC.

About this clonotype: Relative to the germline gene, one junction end is altered; a read error may explain this. The V and J genes are TRBV7-6 and TRBJ2-2; 14 bases fit TRBD2. In germline, CDR1 is SGHVS, CDR2 FNYEAQ. CDR3 length: 19 amino acids. The CDR3 nucleotides read TGTGCCAGCAGCTTAGTTGGGACTAGCGGGAGTCGGAACACCGGGGAGCTGCTTTTT. As protein: CASSLVGTSGSRNTGELLF.

This rearrangement joins TRBV30 to TRBJ2-3; 7 bases are shared with TRBD1. After removal of 3 bases from V and 5 bases from J, the junction contained 11 bases not matched to a gene. The germline CDR1 and CDR2 sequences are GTSNPN and SVGIG (reference sequence). This CDR3 is 15 amino acids long. CDR3 residues: CAWSYLGQALDTQYF. The CDR3 coding sequence is TGTGCCTGGAGCTACCTAGGACAGGCGCTAGATACGCAGTATTTT.

The chain links TRBV6-2 or TRBV6-3 to TRBJ2-4, with 8 bases fitting TRBD1. Germline lookup yields CDR1 MNHEY and CDR2 SVGEGT. Germline trimming cut 9 bases from V and 6 bases from J; bases unmatched to any gene: 4. CDR3 length: 12 residues. Here the CDR3 reads CASRDRGNIQYF. The CDR3 DNA reads TGTGCCAGTAGAGACAGGGGAAACATTCAGTACTTC.

CDR3 protein: CSVDPAGFGELFF. The CDR3 nucleotides read TGCAGCGTTGACCCAGCAGGGTTCGGGGAGCTGTTTTTT. The V call is TRBV29-1, the J call TRBJ2-2; a weak D match, TRBD1 (5 bases). With 3 bases removed from V and 7 bases from J, the gap between germline ends came to 12 bases. Germline CDR1 and CDR2: SQVTM and ANQGSEA. The CDR3 runs 13 residues.

This clonotype occurred a few times. The V and J genes are TRBV20-1 and TRBJ2-7; 10 nucleotides match TRBD2. Germline CDR1 reads DFQATT; CDR2 reads SNEGSKA (reference sequence). Trimming cost V 2 bases and J 0 bases; bases outside gene matches: 4. The CDR3 consists of 15 residues. The CDR3 region is CSARLTSGASYEQYF. CDR3 sequence (DNA): TGCAGTGCTAGACTTACTAGCGGGGCCTCCTACGAGCAGTACTTC.

This clonotype showed up many times. At one end the junction does not follow the germline gene, possibly because of a read error. The chain is built from TRBV4-3 and TRBJ2-3; D is perhaps TRBD1 or TRBD2 (5 bases each). CDR3 length equals 15 residues. In germline, CDR1 is LGHNA, CDR2 YSLEER. CDR3 DNA sequence: TGTGCCAGCAGCCAAGGGACGTCTAGCACAGATACGCAGTATTTT. It is translated as CASSQGTSSTDTQYF.

In its sample, this clonotype was seen many times. The chain recombines TRBV5-1 with TRBJ2-5; no definite D call. V shed 0 bases and J shed 0 bases, with 9 bases lying between them. Germline lookup yields CDR1 SGHRS and CDR2 YFSETQ. This CDR3 contains 15 residues. The CDR3 protein is CASSLGTQYQETQYF. The CDR3 DNA is TGCGCCAGCAGCTTGGGGACCCAGTACCAAGAGACCCAGTACTTC.

The chain carries TRBV6-2 or TRBV6-3 and TRBJ2-3, with unresolved D. Trimming took 7 bases from V and 1 from J, leaving 15 bases between them. The CDR3 extends over 15 amino acids. Per germline, CDR1 MNHEY and CDR2 SVGEGT. For the CDR3, the DNA is TGTGCCAGCAACATAGGAACGTTCGGCACAGATACGCAGTATTTT. This codes for CASNIGTFGTDTQYF.

The J gene is TRBJ2-1, the V gene TRBV27; 7 nucleotides match TRBD2. V lost 1 base, J lost 5 bases, and 8 bases stayed unmatched. This CDR3 is 16 amino acids long. Germline CDR1 and CDR2: MNHEY and SMNVEV (reference sequence). In nucleotides, the CDR3 is TGTGCCAGCAGTTTATATGCGGGAGTTGTTAACAATGAGCAGTTCTTC. It specifies CASSLYAGVVNNEQFF.

In its sample, this clonotype was seen many times. The chain uses TRBV28 and TRBJ2-7; the match to TRBD2 covers 8 bases. The ends lost 6 bases at V and 0 bases at J; junction bases unmatched: 10. The CDR3 consists of 16 residues. Per the germline V gene, CDR1 is MDHEN and CDR2 is SYDVKM. The CDR3 loop reads CASSSMPGLDSYEQYF. CDR3 sequence (DNA): TGTGCCAGCAGCTCTATGCCGGGACTAGACTCCTACGAGCAGTACTTC.

In this sample, this clonotype turned up many times. This chain uses TRBV7-9 with TRBJ1-5, with D possibly matching TRBD1 (6 bases). V was pared by 5 bases and J by 6 bases, with 14 bases between. The length of the CDR3 is 14 residues. Germline V gene sequence: CDR1 SEHNR, CDR2 FQNEAQ (reference sequence). CDR3 bases: TGTGCCAGCAGCCAGGGGCCGGGCGTTCAGCCCCAGCATTTT. It codes for CASSQGPGVQPQHF. The variable domain in full, with the rest retrieved from reference TRBV7-9 and TRBJ1-5, is DTGVSQNPRHKITKRGQNVTFRCDPISEHNRLYWYRQTLGQGPEFLTYFQNEAQLEKSRLLSDRFSAERPKGSFSTLEIQRTEQGDSAMYLCASSQGPGVQPQHFGDGTRLSIL.

Ten or more counts support this clonotype. The chain recombines TRBV28 with TRBJ2-3, with TRBD1 identical over 7 bases. V lost 3 bases to trimming and J lost 5 bases; unmatched junction nucleotides: 8. This CDR3 has 15 residues. Per the germline V gene, CDR1 is MDHEN and CDR2 is SYDVKM. CDR3 sequence (DNA): TGTGCCAGCAGTTTGTGGCAGGGGGTCGGAGATACGCAGTATTTT. This gives the protein CASSLWQGVGDTQYF.

At least ten counts were recorded for this clonotype. The V gene is TRBV4-3, the J gene TRBJ1-2; 8 bases fit TRBD1. Germline V CDR1 and CDR2: LGHNA, YSLEER. This CDR3 is 14 amino acids long. Trimming removed 3 bases from V and 3 bases from J; junction bases left unmatched: 3. The CDR3 nucleotides are TGCGCCAGCAGCCAGGGACAGGATTACTATGGCTACACCTTC. As protein: CASSQGQDYYGYTF.

This clonotype was detected many times. The V gene is TRBV2, the J gene TRBJ1-5; the D is unclear. The CDR3 runs 16 residues. From germline, CDR1 is SNHLY and CDR2 FYNNEI. V lost 0 bases, J lost 7 bases, and 16 bases lay in between. Here the CDR3 DNA reads TGTGCCAGCAGTGAAGCGGTGCAGATTAGCGGCCAGCCCCAGCATTTT. It is translated as CASSEAVQISGQPQHF. The complete variable domain, with remaining parts taken from reference TRBV2 and TRBJ1-5, reads EPEVTQTPSHQVTQMGQEVILRCVPISNHLYFYWYRQILGQKVEFLVSFYNNEISEKSEIFDDQFSVERPDGSNFTLKIRSTKLEDSAMYFCASSEAVQISGQPQHFGDGTRLSIL.

This clonotype has ten or more counts. This chain links TRBV29-1 with TRBJ1-2; 8 bases align to TRBD1. V shed 7 bases and J 0 bases; nucleotides not matched to a gene: 10. Germline V gene lookup returns CDR1 SQVTM and CDR2 ANQGSEA. This CDR3 spans 15 amino acids. The CDR3 loop reads CSAWDRFGANYGYTF. The CDR3 DNA sequence: TGCAGCGCCTGGGACAGGTTCGGAGCTAACTATGGCTACACCTTC.